This TCR beta chain derives from a study of cytomegalovirus exposure and HLA in healthy donors. General study points: Later analysis identified a missense DCLRE1C variant that was linked to TCR beta V- and J-gene trimming. Sequencing depth roughly uniform across donors was assumed in presence/absence analyses.

This clone was counted only a few times. Its target is not known. The PCR used 60 Vbeta and 13 Jbeta primers. Profiling relied on immunoSEQ multiplex PCR, and the TCRdb table lists in-frame clones only, not all of them. There are hundreds of thousands of clones in the sample; about 90% occur only once, and more than 2% lies in the top ten. The CDR3 spans 14 residues. Germline assignment: CDR1 MGHRA and CDR2 YSYEKL. With 8 bases removed from V and 5 bases from J, the gap between germline ends came to 19 bases. The sequence derives from a woman between 18 and 30 years old in good health and CMV-seronegative. V gene TRBV4-1 combines with J gene TRBJ2-7; a possible D gene is TRBD1 (5 bases). The specimen was PBMCs. DNA for the CDR3: TGCGCCAGCCGAGGAGAAGGGGCCCTTGACGAGCAGTACTTC. Its protein is CASRGEGALDEQYF.